Listed here is a single T cell receptor beta chain. The sample originates from a study of blood T cell repertoires in COVID-19. The CDR3 sequence is 14 residues long. The V end was cut by 1 base, the J end by 10 bases, with 11 bases between. Per the germline V gene, CDR1 is SGHVS and CDR2 is FQNEAQ. Sequenced by immunoSEQ multiplex PCR; TCRdb stores in-frame clones only, minus some. The sample carries about 150,000 clones, roughly 90% recorded once. This clonotype was obtained from a woman aged 45-59 years who had recovered from COVID-19. This rearrangement joins TRBV7-8 to TRBJ1-6; TRBD1 might be the D (5 bases). Material: PBMCs or T cells enriched from blood (not recorded which). The CDR3 protein is CASSLVSAGSPLHF. The CDR3 nucleotides read TGTGCCAGCAGCTTAGTGTCGGCAGGGTCACCCCTCCACTTT.